What follows are 6 T cell receptor beta chains derived from one specimen sequenced in a study of control samples from healthy donors and cancer patients. Generated by immunoSEQ multiplex PCR, the TCRdb table keeps only in-frame clones and is missing some. Among about 160,000 clones listed, around 90% were seen once. Sequencing was done on a sample of blood. The receptors here all came from a woman aged 25 to 39 in good health.

The genes are TRBV28 and TRBJ2-2; TRBD2 matches 10 bases. This CDR3 is 16 amino acids long. From germline, CDR1 is MDHEN and CDR2 SYDVKM. Trimming took 7 bases from V and 3 from J; bases not matched to a gene: 8. The CDR3 DNA is TGTGCCAGCACCCTAGCGGGAGTTGGGTACACCGGGGAGCTGTTTTTT. It encodes CASTLAGVGYTGELFF.

The V gene is TRBV19, the J gene TRBJ2-7; D unclear. V gave up 5 bases and J gave up 4 bases, with 12 bases separating them. Germline V gene lookup returns CDR1 LNHDA and CDR2 SQIVND (reference sequence). This CDR3 is built from 13 residues. The CDR3 DNA reads as TGTGCCAGTAGTCCCTCCGGCGTTTACGAGCAGTACTTC. The encoded protein is CASSPSGVYEQYF.

The V call is TRBV6-6, the J call TRBJ2-1, with TRBD2 as a possible D gene (5 bases). The V and J ends lost 5 bases and 1 base respectively, with 15 bases between them. This CDR3 is 16 amino acids long. Germline CDR1 reads MNHNY; CDR2 reads SVGAGI (reference sequence). For the CDR3, the DNA is TGTGCCAGCAGTACACCGGGATCTAGGTCCTACAATGAGCAGTTCTTC. Amino acid sequence: CASSTPGSRSYNEQFF.

This clone came up once. The rearrangement uses TRBV5-1 and TRBJ1-1, with 11 bases fitting TRBD1. This CDR3 is built from 14 residues. V shed 4 bases, J shed 12 bases, and the junction held 11 bases outside the gene matches. In germline, CDR1 is SGHRS, CDR2 YFSETQ. The CDR3 DNA follows: TGCGCCAGCAGCACCTGGACAGGGGGCGTTGAGTCTTTCTTT. It specifies CASSTWTGGVESFF. Full variable domain (outside the CDR3, taken from reference TRBV5-1 and TRBJ1-1): KAGVTQTPRYLIKTRGQQVTLSCSPISGHRSVSWYQQTPGQGLQFLFEYFSETQRNKGNFPGRFSGRQFSNSRSEMNVSTLELGDSALYLCASSTWTGGVESFFGQGTRLTVV.

The V and J genes are TRBV6-4 and TRBJ2-6, with D perhaps TRBD2 (6 bases). V was clipped by 2 bases and J by 0 bases, with 8 bases between them. Germline V gives CDR1 MRHNA, CDR2 SNTAGT. The length of the CDR3 is 16 residues. CDR3 sequence reads: CASSDGTASGANVLTF. In nucleotides, the CDR3 is TGTGCCAGCAGTGACGGGACTGCCTCTGGGGCCAACGTCCTGACTTTC.

V usage is TRBV3-1 (or the pseudogene TRBV3-2) and J usage is TRBJ2-1, with D perhaps TRBD2 (5 bases). This CDR3 contains 14 residues. With 1 base removed from V and 7 bases from J, the gap between germline ends came to 11 bases. Germline CDR1 LGHDT, CDR2 YNNKEL (reference sequence). CDR3 sequence (DNA): TGTGCCAGCAGCCAAGGGACTGGTCGGAATGAGCAGTTCTTC. Encoded protein: CASSQGTGRNEQFF.